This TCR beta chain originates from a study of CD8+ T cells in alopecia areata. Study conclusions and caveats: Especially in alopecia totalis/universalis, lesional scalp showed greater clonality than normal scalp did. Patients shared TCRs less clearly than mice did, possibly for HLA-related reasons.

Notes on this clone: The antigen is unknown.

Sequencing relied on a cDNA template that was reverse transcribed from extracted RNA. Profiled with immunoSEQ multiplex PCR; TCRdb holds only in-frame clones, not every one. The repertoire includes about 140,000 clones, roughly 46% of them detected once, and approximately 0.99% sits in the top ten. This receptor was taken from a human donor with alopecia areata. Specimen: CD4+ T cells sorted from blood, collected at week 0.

CDR3 sequence (DNA): TGCAGCGGAGGGACAGTCTATGGCTACACCTTC. Protein product: CSGGTVYGYTF. The chain joins TRBV29-1 to TRBJ1-2, with TRBD1 matching over 7 bases. V lost 7 bases, J lost 4 bases, and 3 bases stayed unmatched. Germline CDR1 and CDR2: SQVTM and ANQGSEA. The CDR3 is made up of 11 amino acids.